The 28 T cell receptor beta chains listed next were all sequenced from one sample in a study of cytomegalovirus exposure and HLA in healthy donors (dated by TCRdb to the late 2010s). Libraries were prepared through the immunoSEQ multiplex PCR assay. TCRdb mirrors the immuneACCESS table, restricted to in-frame sequences. Some clones are absent from its copies; in checked studies, under half trace to an unresolved V gene, and the reason for the others is unknown. The sample table records 50,000 to 65,000 clones; 95% of these occur just once. Roughly 6.6% of the sample goes to the ten largest clones. Sequenced: PBMCs. All receptors derive from a woman aged 18-35 years in good health and CMV-seropositive.

The chain employs TRBV9 and TRBJ1-1; D gene uncertain. CDR3 length: 14 residues. Germline V gene data show CDR1 as SGDLS and CDR2 as YYNGEE. V was clipped by 4 bases and J by 3 bases, with 13 bases between them. The CDR3 region is CASSSRVRDTEAFF. The CDR3 nucleotides are TGTGCCAGCAGCTCCCGAGTCCGTGACACTGAAGCTTTCTTT. Using reference TRBV9 and TRBJ1-1 for the parts outside the CDR3, the full variable domain is DSGVTQTPKHLITATGQRVTLRCSPRSGDLSVYWYQQSLDQGLQFLIQYYNGEERAKGNILERFSAQQFPDLHSELNLSSLELGDSALYFCASSSRVRDTEAFFGQGTRLTVV.

The chain links TRBV19 to TRBJ2-7, with D possibly matching TRBD2 (6 bases). V was pared by 3 bases and J by 5 bases, with 8 bases between. The germline V gene has CDR1 LNHDA and CDR2 SQIVND (reference sequence). The CDR3 totals 12 residues. The CDR3 coding sequence is TGTGCCAGTAGTATCGGAGGGAACGAGCAGTACTTC. Translated, it gives CASSIGGNEQYF.

The chain uses TRBV15 and TRBJ2-2; 7 nucleotides line up with TRBD2. The V and J ends lost 3 bases and 6 bases, in that order; junction bases with no gene match: 10. Germline V lookup: CDR1 LNHNV, CDR2 YYDKDF (reference sequence). The CDR3 runs to 16 residues. This CDR3 reads CATSSDRKAGPGELFF. The CDR3 nucleotides are TGTGCCACCAGCAGTGACAGAAAAGCGGGACCCGGGGAGCTGTTTTTT. Filled out from reference TRBV15 and TRBJ2-2, the complete variable domain reads DAMVIQNPRYQVTQFGKPVTLSCSQTLNHNVMYWYQQKSSQAPKLLFHYYDKDFNNEADTPDNFQSRRPNTSFCFLDIRSPGLGDTAMYLCATSSDRKAGPGELFFGEGSRLTVL.

The gene calls are TRBV5-8 and TRBJ2-7, with 8 bases matching TRBD1. Trimming cost V 4 bases and J 2 bases; bases outside gene matches: 8. CDR3 length: 15 amino acids. Germline CDR1 and CDR2: SGHTS and YDEGEE. The CDR3 bases are TGTGCCAGCAGCGAAATCAGGGGGCCCGCCTACGAGCAGTACTTC. Its translation: CASSEIRGPAYEQYF. The full variable domain, completed using reference TRBV5-8 and TRBJ2-7, is EAGVTQSPTHLIKTRGQQATLRCSPISGHTSVYWYQQALGLGLQFLLWYDEGEERNRGNFPPRFSGRQFPNYSSELNVNALELEDSALYLCASSEIRGPAYEQYFGPGTRLTVT.

The chain carries TRBV7-2 and TRBJ1-3; D unresolved. The CDR3 contains 16 residues. Between the trimmed V and J ends, which lost 2 bases and 0 bases, there was a span of 11 bases. The V gene's germline CDR1 is SGHTA and CDR2 FQGNSA. CDR3 sequence: CASSLSSGFSGNTIYF. The CDR3 region has the DNA TGTGCCAGCAGCTTAAGCTCGGGATTCTCTGGAAACACCATATATTTT.

The rearrangement links TRBV28 to TRBJ1-1; no reliable D call. CDR1 is MDHEN, CDR2 SYDVKM, per germline. CDR3 size: 12 residues. Trimming shortened V by 2 bases and J by 10 bases, and 11 bases separated the two germline ends. The CDR3 spells CASSLRLGAAFF. The CDR3, as DNA: TGTGCCAGCAGTTTAAGACTGGGAGCAGCTTTCTTT. The entire variable domain, with the rest obtained from reference TRBV28 and TRBJ1-1, is as follows: DVKVTQSSRYLVKRTGEKVFLECVQDMDHENMFWYRQDPGLGLRLIYFSYDVKMKEKGDIPEGYSVSREKKERFSLILESASTNQTSMYLCASSLRLGAAFFGQGTRLTVV.

V is TRBV10-3 and J is TRBJ1-5, with D possibly matching TRBD1 (6 bases). Germline values: CDR1 ENHRY, CDR2 SYGVKD. Trimming removed 10 bases at V and 1 base at J, with 17 bases between. The CDR3 has 15 amino acids. The CDR3: CATQYSTGSNQPQHF. The CDR3 nucleotides read TGTGCCACGCAATACTCGACAGGAAGCAATCAGCCCCAGCATTTT.

The chain joins TRBV6-5 to TRBJ1-1; 8 positions agree with TRBD1. This CDR3 is 15 amino acids long. After removal of 6 bases from V and 1 base from J, the junction contained 7 bases not matched to a gene. CDR1 is MNHEY and CDR2 is SVGAGI in the germline V gene. The CDR3: CASRGSQGGNTEAFF. CDR3 bases: TGTGCCAGCAGGGGCTCACAGGGGGGGAACACTGAAGCTTTCTTT.

The CDR3 region has the DNA TGTGCCAGCAGGCGTTTCACCGGGGAGCTGTTTTTT. Amino acids: CASRRFTGELFF. The V gene is TRBV7-2, the J gene TRBJ2-2; D remains unclear. In germline, CDR1 is SGHTA, CDR2 FQGNSA. The CDR3 consists of 12 residues. Trimming left V 6 bases short and J 4 bases short, with 6 bases between.

This clone is labeled medium-sized. The chain uses TRBV6-5 and TRBJ2-1; D gene unclear. V gave up 2 bases and J gave up 5 bases, with 7 bases separating them. The CDR3 has 13 amino acids. Germline V gene data show CDR1 as MNHEY and CDR2 as SVGAGI. The CDR3 spells CASSYGANNEQFF. In DNA, the CDR3 is TGTGCCAGCAGTTACGGAGCGAACAATGAGCAGTTCTTC.

The rearrangement links TRBV30 to TRBJ2-7, with a possible D match to TRBD2 (7 bases). CDR3 length: 11 residues. Per the germline V gene, CDR1 is GTSNPN and CDR2 is SVGIG (reference sequence). Trimming took off 4 bases at V and 12 bases at J, with 16 bases between the two ends. CDR3 DNA sequence: TGTGCCTGGAACATGGGGGGGGGCCCGTACTTC. This translates into CAWNMGGGPYF.

CDR3 nucleotide sequence: TGTGCCAGCAGTTTCAGGTTGGCGGGTAACTATGGCTACACCTTC. Translated: CASSFRLAGNYGYTF. The chain links TRBV28 to TRBJ1-2; D is unclear. The CDR3 is 15 amino acids. Germline V gives CDR1 MDHEN, CDR2 SYDVKM. V lost 3 bases and J lost 1, with 12 bases in between.

V gene TRBV28 combines with J gene TRBJ1-3; D unresolved. Germline assignment: CDR1 MDHEN and CDR2 SYDVKM. The CDR3 loop spans 17 amino acids. Trimming stripped 7 bases from V and 1 base from J, with 20 bases between. In DNA, the CDR3 is TGTGCCAGCATCCCCAGGCCGGGGAGGAGTTCTGGAAACACCATATATTTT. Protein: CASIPRPGRSSGNTIYF.

The V and J genes are TRBV9 and TRBJ2-1; 8 bases agree with TRBD2. This CDR3 has 16 residues. Trimming cost V 1 base and J 2 bases; bases outside gene matches: 5. Germline CDR1 reads SGDLS; CDR2 reads YYNGEE. CDR3 coding DNA: TGTGCCAGCAGCGTATTTAGCGGGATGACCTACAATGAGCAGTTCTTC. Its translation: CASSVFSGMTYNEQFF.

This chain links TRBV19 with TRBJ1-4, with no clear D. Trimming cost V 1 base and J 8 bases, with 11 bases left between them. CDR3 length: 14 residues. Looked up from germline, CDR1 is LNHDA and CDR2 is SQIVND (reference sequence). In nucleotides, the CDR3 is TGTGCCAGTAGTATAGTCAGGAATGACGAAAAACTGTTTTTT. It codes for CASSIVRNDEKLFF.

The chain employs TRBV9 and TRBJ2-1; weak D call: TRBD2 (5 bases). Per the germline V gene, CDR1 is SGDLS and CDR2 is YYNGEE. This CDR3 is built from 15 residues. The germline V and J ends were trimmed by 7 bases and 8 bases, with 22 bases remaining between them. The chain's CDR3 is CASSLSGSSIYEQFF. CDR3 nucleotides: TGTGCCAGCTCCTTGTCGGGTTCTAGCATCTATGAGCAGTTCTTC.

The rearrangement links TRBV10-3 to TRBJ1-2; D gene ambiguous. There are 15 residues in the CDR3. Trimming took 0 bases from V and 2 from J, leaving 10 bases between them. Germline V gene lookup returns CDR1 ENHRY and CDR2 SYGVKD. CDR3 in amino acids: CAISESVEPNYGYTF. DNA of the CDR3: TGTGCCATCAGTGAGTCAGTAGAACCCAACTATGGCTACACCTTC.

The chain employs TRBV6-1 and TRBJ1-2; D is unclear. Germline assignment: CDR1 MNHNS and CDR2 SASEGT. Trimming pared 9 bases from V and 12 bases from J, leaving 8 bases between. The CDR3 runs to 8 residues. The CDR3 loop is CASPTNTF. The CDR3 bases are TGTGCCAGTCCCACTAACACCTTC.

The CDR3 coding sequence is TGTGCCAGCAGTTACTCGACTCGTGGACCCCTCCACTTT. It encodes CASSYSTRGPLHF. The chain links TRBV6-6 to TRBJ1-6; D gene uncertain. Germline CDR1 MNHNY, CDR2 SVGAGI (reference sequence). CDR3 length: 13 residues. The ends were cut back, 0 bases at V and 12 bases at J, with 9 bases in the middle.

The rearrangement joins TRBV27 to TRBJ2-7; 10 positions match TRBD2. Losses at the gene ends were 4 bases for V and 7 bases for J; bases not matched to a gene: 10. CDR3 length: 15 amino acids. The germline V gene has CDR1 MNHEY and CDR2 SMNVEV (reference sequence). The CDR3 region is CASSSPLAGVREQYF. The CDR3 DNA follows: TGTGCCAGCAGTTCCCCCCTAGCGGGAGTAAGGGAGCAGTACTTC.

This chain joins TRBV7-6 and TRBJ1-5; weak D call: TRBD1 (6 bases). Trimming left V 4 bases short and J 3 bases short, with 10 bases between. Germline CDR1 is SGHVS and CDR2 is FNYEAQ. CDR3 length equals 14 residues. CDR3 sequence: CASSSTGPNQPQHF. CDR3 sequence (DNA): TGTGCCAGCAGCTCCACAGGGCCCAATCAGCCCCAGCATTTT.

V is TRBV6-6 and J is TRBJ1-2; possibly TRBD1 for D (5 bases). Trimming removed 4 bases from V and 0 bases from J, with 15 bases in between. Germline V gene data show CDR1 as MNHNY and CDR2 as SVGAGI (reference sequence). The CDR3 loop spans 16 amino acids. CDR3 amino acids: CASSFPFDRANYGYTF. The CDR3 DNA is TGTGCCAGCAGTTTCCCTTTCGACAGAGCTAACTATGGCTACACCTTC.

V gene TRBV7-2 combines with J gene TRBJ2-1; TRBD1 is a possible D gene (5 bases). V was trimmed by 4 bases and J by 7 bases, leaving 11 bases between them. Per germline, CDR1 SGHTA and CDR2 FQGNSA. CDR3 length: 13 residues. This CDR3 reads CASSSRQTNEQFF. CDR3 bases: TGTGCCAGCAGCTCCCGACAGACTAATGAGCAGTTCTTC. Full variable domain (remainder filled in from reference TRBV7-2 and TRBJ2-1): GAGVSQSPSNKVTEKGKDVELRCDPISGHTALYWYRQSLGQGLEFLIYFQGNSAPDKSGLPSDRFSAERTGGSVSTLTIQRTQQEDSAVYLCASSSRQTNEQFFGPGTRLTVL.

V and J are TRBV7-8 and TRBJ1-6, with D possibly matching TRBD1 (5 bases). CDR3 length equals 16 residues. Germline V gene lookup returns CDR1 SGHVS and CDR2 FQNEAQ. V lost 0 bases and J lost 6, with 12 bases in between. DNA of the CDR3: TGTGCCAGCAGCTTAGCCAGGGTGGGAGGTAATTCACCCCTCCACTTT. Its protein product is CASSLARVGGNSPLHF.

The rearrangement links TRBV4-1 to TRBJ2-5; 7 positions agree with TRBD1. This CDR3 has 16 amino acids. The V gene's germline CDR1 is MGHRA and CDR2 YSYEKL. J gave up 1 base and V 4 bases, and 9 bases lay outside the gene matches. For the CDR3, the DNA is TGCGCCAGCAGCCGAGGGGACAGCACCGTCCAAGAGACCCAGTACTTC. Translation: CASSRGDSTVQETQYF.

In its sample, this clone ranks as medium-sized. The chain uses TRBV25-1 and TRBJ1-2; 8 nucleotides align to TRBD1. This CDR3 region has 15 residues. Unmatched junction bases numbered 8, after V lost 4 bases and J lost 4 bases. Germline values: CDR1 MGHDK, CDR2 SYGVNS. The CDR3 sequence is CASSVVSGGFYGYTF. The CDR3 DNA is TGTGCCAGCAGTGTCGTATCAGGGGGCTTCTATGGCTACACCTTC.

This chain links TRBV7-3 with TRBJ2-3, with TRBD2 matching over 8 bases. The CDR3 length is 14 residues. Losses at the gene ends were 3 bases for V and 1 base for J; bases not matched to a gene: 0. Germline V gene lookup returns CDR1 SGHTA and CDR2 FQGTGA. CDR3 in DNA: TGTGCCAGCAGCTTTAGCGGGGGCACAGATACGCAGTATTTT. Amino acid sequence: CASSFSGGTDTQYF. The full variable domain, its missing parts supplied by reference TRBV7-3 and TRBJ2-3, is GAGVSQTPSNKVTEKGKYVELRCDPISGHTALYWYRQSLGQGPEFLIYFQGTGAADDSGLPNDRFFAVRPEGSVSTLKIQRTERGDSAVYLCASSFSGGTDTQYFGPGTRLTVL.

The rearrangement uses TRBV18 and TRBJ1-4; D call uncertain. Germline lookup yields CDR1 KGHSH and CDR2 LQKENI. The CDR3 is 15 residues long. Trimming cost V 3 bases and J 0 bases, with 8 bases left between them. The CDR3 sequence: CASSPSGATNEKLFF. In DNA form, the CDR3 reads TGTGCCAGCTCACCTTCGGGTGCAACTAATGAAAAACTGTTTTTT.